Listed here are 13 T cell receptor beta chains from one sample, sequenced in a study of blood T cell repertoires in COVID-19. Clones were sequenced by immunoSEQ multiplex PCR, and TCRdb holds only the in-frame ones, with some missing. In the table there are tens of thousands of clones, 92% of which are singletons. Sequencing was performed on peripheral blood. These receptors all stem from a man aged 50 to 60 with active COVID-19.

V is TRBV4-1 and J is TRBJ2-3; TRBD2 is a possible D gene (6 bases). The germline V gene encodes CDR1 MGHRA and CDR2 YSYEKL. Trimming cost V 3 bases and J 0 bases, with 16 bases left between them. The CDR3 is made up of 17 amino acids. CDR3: CASSQAMTRPSTDTQYF. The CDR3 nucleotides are TGCGCCAGCAGCCAGGCCATGACTAGGCCAAGCACAGATACGCAGTATTTT.

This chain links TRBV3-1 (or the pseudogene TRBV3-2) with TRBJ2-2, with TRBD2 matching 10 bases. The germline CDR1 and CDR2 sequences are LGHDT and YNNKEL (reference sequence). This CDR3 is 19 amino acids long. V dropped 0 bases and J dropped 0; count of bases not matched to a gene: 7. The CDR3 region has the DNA TGTGCCAGCAGCCAAGATAGGCTAGCGGGGGTTTCGAACACCGGGGAGCTGTTTTTT. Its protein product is CASSQDRLAGVSNTGELFF.

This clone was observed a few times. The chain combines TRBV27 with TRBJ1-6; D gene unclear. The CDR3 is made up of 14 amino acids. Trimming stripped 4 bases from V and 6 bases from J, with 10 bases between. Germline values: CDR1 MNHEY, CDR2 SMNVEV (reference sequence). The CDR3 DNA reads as TGTGCCAGCAGTTCCGCAGTTCTTAATTCACCCCTCCACTTT. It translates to CASSSAVLNSPLHF.

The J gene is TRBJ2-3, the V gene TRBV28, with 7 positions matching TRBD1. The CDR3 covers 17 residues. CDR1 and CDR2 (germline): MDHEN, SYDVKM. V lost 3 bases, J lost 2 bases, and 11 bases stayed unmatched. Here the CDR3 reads CASSFTPGQIHTDTQYF. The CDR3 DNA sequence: TGTGCCAGCAGTTTTACCCCGGGACAGATTCACACAGATACGCAGTATTTT. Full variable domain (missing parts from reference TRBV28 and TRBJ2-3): DVKVTQSSRYLVKRTGEKVFLECVQDMDHENMFWYRQDPGLGLRLIYFSYDVKMKEKGDIPEGYSVSREKKERFSLILESASTNQTSMYLCASSFTPGQIHTDTQYFGPGTRLTVL.

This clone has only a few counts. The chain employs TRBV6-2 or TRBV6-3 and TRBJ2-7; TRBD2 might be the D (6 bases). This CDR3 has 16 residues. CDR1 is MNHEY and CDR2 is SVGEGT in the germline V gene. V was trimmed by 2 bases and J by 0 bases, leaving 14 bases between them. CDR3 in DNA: TGTGCCAGCAGTTACGGCCGGGGAGGAGTCTCCTACGAGCAGTACTTC. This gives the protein CASSYGRGGVSYEQYF.

This CDR3 reads CASGLVLRGRFNQPQHF. Here the CDR3 DNA reads TGTGCTAGTGGTTTGGTACTCAGGGGGCGGTTCAATCAGCCCCAGCATTTT. The gene calls are TRBV12-5 and TRBJ1-5; 8 positions match TRBD1. The length of the CDR3 is 17 residues. Germline V gene sequence: CDR1 LGHNT, CDR2 FRNRAP. The trim removed 0 bases at V and 3 bases at J, leaving 7 bases unmatched.

CDR3 in amino acids: CASSLQTAGTEAFF. The CDR3 region has the DNA TGTGCCAGCAGCTTGCAGACAGCGGGAACTGAAGCTTTCTTT. The gene calls are TRBV11-2 and TRBJ1-1; D is possibly TRBD1 (5 bases). In germline, CDR1 is SGHAT, CDR2 FQNNGV. The CDR3 is 14 residues long. Trimming left V 3 bases short and J 5 bases short, with 13 bases between.

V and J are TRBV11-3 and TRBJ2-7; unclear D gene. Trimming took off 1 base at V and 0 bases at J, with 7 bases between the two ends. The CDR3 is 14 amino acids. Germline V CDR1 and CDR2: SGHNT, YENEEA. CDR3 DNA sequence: TGTGCCAGCAGCTTAGTTCTCGGCTCCTACGAGCAGTACTTC. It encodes CASSLVLGSYEQYF.

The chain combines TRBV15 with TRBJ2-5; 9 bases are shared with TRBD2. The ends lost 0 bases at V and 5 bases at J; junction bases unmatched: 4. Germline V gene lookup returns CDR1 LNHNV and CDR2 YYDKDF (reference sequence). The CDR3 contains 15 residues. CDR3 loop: CATSRDLAGGETQYF. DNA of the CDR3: TGTGCCACCAGCAGAGATCTGGCGGGAGGGGAGACCCAGTACTTC.

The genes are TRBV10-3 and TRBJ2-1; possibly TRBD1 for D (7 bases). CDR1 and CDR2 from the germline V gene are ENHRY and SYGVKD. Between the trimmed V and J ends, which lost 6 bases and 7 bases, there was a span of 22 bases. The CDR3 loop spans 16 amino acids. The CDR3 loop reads CAISAIDRVGGNEQFF. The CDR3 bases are TGTGCCATCAGCGCGATCGACAGGGTGGGGGGTAATGAGCAGTTCTTC.

CDR3 loop: CASSLLAGYEQYF. The CDR3 DNA reads TGTGCCAGCAGTTTACTAGCGGGCTACGAGCAGTACTTC. The chain carries TRBV12-3 or TRBV12-4 and TRBJ2-7; TRBD2 agrees at 8 bases. V dropped 2 bases and J dropped 3; count of bases not matched to a gene: 0. The CDR3 has 13 amino acids.

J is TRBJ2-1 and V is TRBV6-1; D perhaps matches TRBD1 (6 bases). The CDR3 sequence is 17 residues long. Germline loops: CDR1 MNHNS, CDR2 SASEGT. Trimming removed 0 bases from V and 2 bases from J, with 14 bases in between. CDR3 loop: CASSEADWQGPYNEQFF. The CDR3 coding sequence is TGTGCCAGCAGTGAAGCGGATTGGCAGGGGCCCTACAATGAGCAGTTCTTC.

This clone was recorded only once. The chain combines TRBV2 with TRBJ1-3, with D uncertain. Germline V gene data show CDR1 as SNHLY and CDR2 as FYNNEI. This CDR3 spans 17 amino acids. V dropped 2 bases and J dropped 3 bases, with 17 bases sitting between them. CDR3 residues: CASSELGAASYGNTIYF. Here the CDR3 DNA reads TGTGCCAGCAGTGAACTTGGAGCCGCCTCATATGGAAACACCATATATTTT.